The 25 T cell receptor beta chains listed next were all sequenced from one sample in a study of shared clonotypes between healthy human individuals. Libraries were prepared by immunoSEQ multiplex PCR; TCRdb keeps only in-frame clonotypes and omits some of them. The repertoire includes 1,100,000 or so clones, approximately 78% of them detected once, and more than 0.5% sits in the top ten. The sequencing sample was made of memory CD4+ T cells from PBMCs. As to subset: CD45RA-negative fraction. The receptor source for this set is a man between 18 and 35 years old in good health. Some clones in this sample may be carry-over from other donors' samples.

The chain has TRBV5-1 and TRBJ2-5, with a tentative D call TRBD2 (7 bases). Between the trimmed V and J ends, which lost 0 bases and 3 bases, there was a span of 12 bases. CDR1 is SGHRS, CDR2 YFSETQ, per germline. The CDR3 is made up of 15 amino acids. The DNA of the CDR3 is TGCGCCAGCAGCTTGGCTGTAGGGGGGGAAGAGACCCAGTACTTC. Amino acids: CASSLAVGGEETQYF. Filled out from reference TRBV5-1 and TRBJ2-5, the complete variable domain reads KAGVTQTPRYLIKTRGQQVTLSCSPISGHRSVSWYQQTPGQGLQFLFEYFSETQRNKGNFPGRFSGRQFSNSRSEMNVSTLELGDSALYLCASSLAVGGEETQYFGPGTRLLVL.

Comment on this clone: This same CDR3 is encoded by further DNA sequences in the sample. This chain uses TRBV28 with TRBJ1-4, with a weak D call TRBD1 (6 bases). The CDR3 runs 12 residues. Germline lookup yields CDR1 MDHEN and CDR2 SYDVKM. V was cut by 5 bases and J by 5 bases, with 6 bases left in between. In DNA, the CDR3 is TGTGCCAGCAGTAGGGGGAATGAAAAACTGTTTTTT. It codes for CASSRGNEKLFF. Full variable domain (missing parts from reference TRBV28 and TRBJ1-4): DVKVTQSSRYLVKRTGEKVFLECVQDMDHENMFWYRQDPGLGLRLIYFSYDVKMKEKGDIPEGYSVSREKKERFSLILESASTNQTSMYLCASSRGNEKLFFGSGTQLSVL.

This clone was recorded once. The CDR3 coding sequence is TGTGCCAGCTCACCATTTTCGAAGGACTCGAGCTCTGGAAACACCATATATTTT. Protein product: CASSPFSKDSSSGNTIYF. The chain carries TRBV18 and TRBJ1-3; no clear D gene. Germline CDR1 KGHSH, CDR2 LQKENI. V lost 2 bases and J 0 bases, leaving 17 bases between the germline ends. The CDR3 covers 18 residues.

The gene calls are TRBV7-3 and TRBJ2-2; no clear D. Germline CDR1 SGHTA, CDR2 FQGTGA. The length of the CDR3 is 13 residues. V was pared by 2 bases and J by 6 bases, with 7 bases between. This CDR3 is CASSLEAAGELFF. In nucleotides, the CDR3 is TGTGCCAGCAGCTTAGAGGCAGCCGGGGAGCTGTTTTTT.

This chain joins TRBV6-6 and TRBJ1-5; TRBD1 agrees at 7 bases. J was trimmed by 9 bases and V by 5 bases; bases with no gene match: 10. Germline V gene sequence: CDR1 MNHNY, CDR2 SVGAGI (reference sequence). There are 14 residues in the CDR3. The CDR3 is CASSPPGRDRPQHF. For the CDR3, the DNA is TGTGCCAGCAGTCCCCCCGGGCGGGACAGGCCCCAGCATTTT.

The CDR3 region is CAISALAGAATGELFF. For the CDR3, the DNA is TGTGCCATCAGTGCCCTAGCGGGAGCCGCAACCGGGGAGCTGTTTTTT. V usage is TRBV10-3 and J usage is TRBJ2-2; 10 bases are shared with TRBD2. Germline trimming cut 4 bases from V and 5 bases from J; bases unmatched to any gene: 7. The germline V gene has CDR1 ENHRY and CDR2 SYGVKD. This CDR3 has 16 residues.

CDR3 residues: CATSTSTSREQFF. CDR3 coding DNA: TGTGCCACCAGCACTTCGACTAGCCGGGAGCAGTTCTTC. The chain uses TRBV15 and TRBJ2-1, with 7 bases aligning to TRBD2. The CDR3 has 13 residues. With 4 bases clipped from V and 10 bases from J, the junction kept 7 bases outside the gene matches. The germline V gene has CDR1 LNHNV and CDR2 YYDKDF (reference sequence).

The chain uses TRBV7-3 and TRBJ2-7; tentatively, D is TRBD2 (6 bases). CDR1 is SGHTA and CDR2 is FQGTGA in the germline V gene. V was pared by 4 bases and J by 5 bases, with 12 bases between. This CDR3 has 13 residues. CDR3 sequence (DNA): TGTGCCAGCAGCTCAACCGGGAGAGACGAGCAGTACTTC. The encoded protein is CASSSTGRDEQYF. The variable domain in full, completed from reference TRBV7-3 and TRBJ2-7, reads GAGVSQTPSNKVTEKGKYVELRCDPISGHTALYWYRQSLGQGPEFLIYFQGTGAADDSGLPNDRFFAVRPEGSVSTLKIQRTERGDSAVYLCASSSTGRDEQYFGPGTRLTVT.

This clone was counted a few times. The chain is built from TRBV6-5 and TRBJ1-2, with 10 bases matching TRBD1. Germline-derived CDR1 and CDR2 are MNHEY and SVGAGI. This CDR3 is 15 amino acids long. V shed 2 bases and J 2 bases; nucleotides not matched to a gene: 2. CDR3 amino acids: CASSYEGQGNYGYTF. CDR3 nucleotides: TGTGCCAGCAGTTACGAGGGACAGGGGAACTATGGCTACACCTTC.

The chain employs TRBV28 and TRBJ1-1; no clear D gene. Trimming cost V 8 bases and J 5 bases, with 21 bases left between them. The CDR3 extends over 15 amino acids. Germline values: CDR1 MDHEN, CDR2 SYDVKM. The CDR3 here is CASPPSRGGYTEAFF. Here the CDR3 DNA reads TGTGCCAGCCCTCCCTCCCGTGGAGGGTATACTGAAGCTTTCTTT.

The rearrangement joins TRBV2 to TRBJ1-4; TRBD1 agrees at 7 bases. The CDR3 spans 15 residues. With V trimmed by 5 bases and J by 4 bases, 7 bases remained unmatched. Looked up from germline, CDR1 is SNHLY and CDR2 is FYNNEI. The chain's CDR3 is CASSLQGTINEKLFF. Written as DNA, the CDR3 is TGTGCCAGCAGTTTACAGGGGACGATTAATGAAAAACTGTTTTTT.

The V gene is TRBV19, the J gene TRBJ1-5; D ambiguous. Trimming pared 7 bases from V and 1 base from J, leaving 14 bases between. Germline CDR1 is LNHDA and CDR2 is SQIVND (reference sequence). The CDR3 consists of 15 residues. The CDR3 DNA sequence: TGTGCCAGTACCCCCTATCGACTCAGCAATCAGCCCCAGCATTTT. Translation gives CASTPYRLSNQPQHF.

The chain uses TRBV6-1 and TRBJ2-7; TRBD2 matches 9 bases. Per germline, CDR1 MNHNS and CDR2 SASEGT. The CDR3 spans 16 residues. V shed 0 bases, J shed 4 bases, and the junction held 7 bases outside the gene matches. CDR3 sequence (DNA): TGTGCCAGCAGTGAAGCGAAAAGCGGGGGGTTTTACGAGCAGTACTTC. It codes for CASSEAKSGGFYEQYF.

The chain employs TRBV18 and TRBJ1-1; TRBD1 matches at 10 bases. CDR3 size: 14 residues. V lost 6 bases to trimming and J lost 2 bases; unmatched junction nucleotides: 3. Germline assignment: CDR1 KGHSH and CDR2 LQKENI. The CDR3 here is CASSRQGANTEAFF. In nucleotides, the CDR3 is TGTGCCAGCTCTAGACAGGGGGCAAACACTGAAGCTTTCTTT. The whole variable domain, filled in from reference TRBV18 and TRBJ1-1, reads NAGVMQNPRHLVRRRGQEARLRCSPMKGHSHVYWYRQLPEEGLKFMVYLQKENIIDESGMPKERFSAEFPKEGPSILRIQQVVRGDSAAYFCASSRQGANTEAFFGQGTRLTVV.

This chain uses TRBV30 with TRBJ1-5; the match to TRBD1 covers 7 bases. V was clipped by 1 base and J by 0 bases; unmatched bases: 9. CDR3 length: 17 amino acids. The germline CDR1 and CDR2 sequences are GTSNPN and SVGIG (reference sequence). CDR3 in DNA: TGTGCCTGGAGTGCGGGACAGACTTCATATAGCAATCAGCCCCAGCATTTT. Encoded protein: CAWSAGQTSYSNQPQHF.

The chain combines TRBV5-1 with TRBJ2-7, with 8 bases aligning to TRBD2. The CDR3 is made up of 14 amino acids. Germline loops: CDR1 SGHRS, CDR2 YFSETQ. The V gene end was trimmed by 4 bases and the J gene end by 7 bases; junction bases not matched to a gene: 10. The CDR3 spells CASSATGTSREQYF. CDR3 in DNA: TGCGCCAGCAGCGCCACCGGGACTAGTAGGGAGCAGTACTTC.

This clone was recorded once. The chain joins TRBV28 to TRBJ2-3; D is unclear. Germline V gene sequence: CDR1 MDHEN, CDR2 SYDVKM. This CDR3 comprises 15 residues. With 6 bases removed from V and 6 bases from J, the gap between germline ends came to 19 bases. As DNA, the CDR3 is TGTGCCAGCAGGGGTCAAGGGATAGGGTTGGATACGCAGTATTTT. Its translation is CASRGQGIGLDTQYF. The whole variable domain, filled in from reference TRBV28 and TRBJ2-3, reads DVKVTQSSRYLVKRTGEKVFLECVQDMDHENMFWYRQDPGLGLRLIYFSYDVKMKEKGDIPEGYSVSREKKERFSLILESASTNQTSMYLCASRGQGIGLDTQYFGPGTRLTVL.

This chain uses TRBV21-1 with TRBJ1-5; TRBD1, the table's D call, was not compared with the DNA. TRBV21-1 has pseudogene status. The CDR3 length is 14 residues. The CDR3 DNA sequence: TGTGCCAGCAGCAGACAGGTTAGCAATCAGCCCCAGCATTTT. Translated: CASSRQVSNQPQHF.

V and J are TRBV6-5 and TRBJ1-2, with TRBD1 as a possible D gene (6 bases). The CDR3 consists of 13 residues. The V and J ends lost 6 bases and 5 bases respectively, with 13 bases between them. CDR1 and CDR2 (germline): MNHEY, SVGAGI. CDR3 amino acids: CASRGDIEYGYTF. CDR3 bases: TGTGCCAGCAGGGGGGACATAGAATATGGCTACACCTTC.

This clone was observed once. The CDR3 region is CAISEIQGAHQPQHF. CDR3 in DNA: TGTGCCATCAGTGAGATACAGGGGGCGCATCAGCCCCAGCATTTT. J is TRBJ1-5 and V is TRBV10-3, with 9 positions matching TRBD1. The CDR3 length is 15 residues. Germline assignment: CDR1 ENHRY and CDR2 SYGVKD. The junction had 4 bases not matched to a gene; V was cut back by 2 bases and J by 5 bases.

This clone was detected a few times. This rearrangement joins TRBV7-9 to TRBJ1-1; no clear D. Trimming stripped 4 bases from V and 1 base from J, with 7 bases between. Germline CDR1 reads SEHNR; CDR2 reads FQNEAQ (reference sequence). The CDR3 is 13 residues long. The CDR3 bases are TGTGCCAGCAGCTACACAGCGAACACTGAAGCTTTCTTT. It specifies CASSYTANTEAFF.

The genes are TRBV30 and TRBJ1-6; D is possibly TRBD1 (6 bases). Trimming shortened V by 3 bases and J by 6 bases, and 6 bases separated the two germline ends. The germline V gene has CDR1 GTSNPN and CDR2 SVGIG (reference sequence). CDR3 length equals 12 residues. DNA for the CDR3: TGTGCCTGGAGGGACAGTAATTCACCCCTCCACTTT. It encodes CAWRDSNSPLHF.

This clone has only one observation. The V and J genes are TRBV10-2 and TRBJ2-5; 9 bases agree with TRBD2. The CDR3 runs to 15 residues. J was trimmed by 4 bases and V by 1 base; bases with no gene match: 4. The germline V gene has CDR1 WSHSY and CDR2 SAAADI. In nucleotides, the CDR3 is TGCGCCAGCAGTGAGTTAGCGGGAGCTCGAGAGACCCAGTACTTC. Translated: CASSELAGARETQYF.

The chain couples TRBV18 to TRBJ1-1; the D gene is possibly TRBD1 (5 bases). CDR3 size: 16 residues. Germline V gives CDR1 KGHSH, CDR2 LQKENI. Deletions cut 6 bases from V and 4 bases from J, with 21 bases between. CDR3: CASSQLIGRGGTEAFF. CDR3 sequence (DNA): TGTGCCAGCTCTCAATTGATTGGGCGGGGGGGCACTGAAGCTTTCTTT.

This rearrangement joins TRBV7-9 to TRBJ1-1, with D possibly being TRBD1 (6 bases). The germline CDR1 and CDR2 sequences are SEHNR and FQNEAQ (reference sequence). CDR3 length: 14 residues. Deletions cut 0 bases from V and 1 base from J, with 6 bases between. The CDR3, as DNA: TGTGCCAGCAGCTTAGCGGGACAGAACACTGAAGCTTTCTTT. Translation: CASSLAGQNTEAFF.